The entry that follows covers one T cell receptor (beta chain) sequence. The target antigen is unknown. TCRdb keeps only in-frame clones here, not all; method: immunoSEQ multiplex PCR. Of about 86,000 clones listed, roughly 80% are singletons. The CDR3 has 15 amino acids. The germline V gene encodes CDR1 LGHDT and CDR2 YNNKEL (reference sequence). With 4 bases clipped from V and 8 bases from J, the junction kept 9 bases outside the gene matches. These data originate in a study of T cell responses to AZD1222 COVID-19 vaccine. Regarding the study as a whole: Reportedly, nearly half the spike-specific TCRs target unmutated variant regions.

This TCR was sampled from an adult in good health. The sequencing here drew on peripheral blood, taken on day 0 of AZD1222 vaccination. This chain uses TRBV3-1 (or the pseudogene TRBV3-2) with TRBJ1-2; 11 nucleotides match TRBD1. The CDR3 DNA sequence: TGTGCCAGCAGCCCTCCCGGGACAGGGGGTAGAGGCTACACCTTC. This gives the protein CASSPPGTGGRGYTF.